This is a list of T cell receptor beta chains from one sample in a study of T cells after yellow fever vaccination. In TCRdb, the 5' RACE reads were re-called with MiXCR into one record per CDR3 protein. The sample contains about 320,000 distinct CDR3 sequences, around 4.5% of which appear only once. Sequenced material: PBMCs, taken 15 days after the yellow fever booster vaccination. The receptors originated from a young man who received the YFV17D yellow fever vaccine. Both conserved end residues are part of each CDR3. Each record gives: CDR3 DNA, CDR3 protein, D gene, J gene, clone size, V gene. D genes are given only for firm matches. The listing skips clone size in some rows; elsewhere it reads once, few, many or a size class.

CDR3nt: TGTGCCAGCAGGGCTACAGGGATGGGGACAGATACGCAGTATTTT
CDR3aa: CASRATGMGTDTQYF
d_gene: NA
j_gene: TRBJ2-3
abundance: few
v_gene: TRBV12-3/TRBV12-4

CDR3nt: TGCGCCAGCAGCCGCGGACTAGCCAGCTCCTACAATGAGCAGTTCTTC
CDR3aa: CASSRGLASSYNEQFF
d_gene: TRBD2
j_gene: TRBJ2-1
abundance: NA
v_gene: TRBV4-3

CDR3nt: TGTGCCAGCTCACAAACATCGGGGGACTGGGAGACCCAGTACTTC
CDR3aa: CASSQTSGDWETQYF
d_gene: NA
j_gene: TRBJ2-5
abundance: many
v_gene: TRBV18

CDR3nt: TGTGCCAGCAGTTTAACCGGGTCTATTCCTAATGAGCAGTTCTTC
CDR3aa: CASSLTGSIPNEQFF
d_gene: NA
j_gene: TRBJ2-1
abundance: NA
v_gene: TRBV7-2

CDR3nt: TGTGCCAGCAGCTCATTATGGACAGGGGGGCCAGAGACCCAGTACTTC
CDR3aa: CASSSLWTGGPETQYF
d_gene: TRBD1
j_gene: TRBJ2-5
abundance: many
v_gene: TRBV7-2

CDR3nt: TGTGCCAGCAGCGGAGTTCCCGGGAACGCTGAAGCTTTCTTT
CDR3aa: CASSGVPGNAEAFF
d_gene: NA
j_gene: TRBJ1-1
abundance: NA
v_gene: TRBV5-6

CDR3nt: TGTGCCAGCAGCTTAGGGGGGGCCTGGTACAATGAGCAGTTCTTC
CDR3aa: CASSLGGAWYNEQFF
d_gene: NA
j_gene: TRBJ2-1
abundance: NA
v_gene: TRBV7-2

CDR3nt: TGTGCCACCAGCAGCCTAGGGGTCTCGAACACCGGGGAGCTGTTTTTT
CDR3aa: CATSSLGVSNTGELFF
d_gene: NA
j_gene: TRBJ2-2
abundance: NA
v_gene: TRBV15

CDR3nt: TGCAGTGCTAGAGATTATTGGACAGGGGACTACGAGCAGTACTTC
CDR3aa: CSARDYWTGDYEQYF
d_gene: TRBD1
j_gene: TRBJ2-7
abundance: NA
v_gene: TRBV20-1

CDR3nt: TGCGCCAGCAGCTACCGGGGACCCCGACCCGAAGATACGCAGTATTTT
CDR3aa: CASSYRGPRPEDTQYF
d_gene: NA
j_gene: TRBJ2-3
abundance: many
v_gene: TRBV5-1

CDR3nt: TGTGCCAGCAGTACCTTCGCCGGGTACGGGGAGCTGTTTTTT
CDR3aa: CASSTFAGYGELFF
d_gene: NA
j_gene: TRBJ2-2
abundance: many
v_gene: TRBV6-2/TRBV6-3

CDR3nt: TGCAGTGCTAGAGACAGGTTTCGCGCCAACGTCCTGACTTTC
CDR3aa: CSARDRFRANVLTF
d_gene: NA
j_gene: TRBJ2-6
abundance: few
v_gene: TRBV20-1

CDR3nt: TGTGCCAGCAGCTTGGCGATAGCGGAGTCCACAGATACGCAGTATTTT
CDR3aa: CASSLAIAESTDTQYF
d_gene: NA
j_gene: TRBJ2-3
abundance: NA
v_gene: TRBV5-4

CDR3nt: TGTGCCAGCTCACCTGACAGGGTGGTTTCCTACGAGCAGTACTTC
CDR3aa: CASSPDRVVSYEQYF
d_gene: TRBD1
j_gene: TRBJ2-7
abundance: few
v_gene: TRBV18

CDR3nt: TGTGCCAGAGGGCGGGATAACACTGAAGCTTTCTTT
CDR3aa: CARGRDNTEAFF
d_gene: NA
j_gene: TRBJ1-1
abundance: NA
v_gene: TRBV30

CDR3nt: TGCAGTGCATACAGGACAGGGGGCGCGGTTGGAAATTCACCCCTCCACTTT
CDR3aa: CSAYRTGGAVGNSPLHF
d_gene: TRBD1
j_gene: TRBJ1-6
abundance: many
v_gene: TRBV20-1

CDR3nt: TGCGCCAGCAGCTTGGTGGCAGGGGACTACAATGAGCAGTTCTTC
CDR3aa: CASSLVAGDYNEQFF
d_gene: NA
j_gene: TRBJ2-1
abundance: many
v_gene: TRBV5-1

CDR3nt: TGCGCCAGCAGCCAAGGAGGAGCAGGGAAGACTGAAGCTTTCTTT
CDR3aa: CASSQGGAGKTEAFF
d_gene: NA
j_gene: TRBJ1-1
abundance: few
v_gene: TRBV4-3